The 17 T cell receptor beta chains reported below all come from one sample, sequenced in a study of Ad26.COV2.S vaccination and SARS-CoV-2 variants (TCRdb year 2021). Preparation of the library involved the immunoSEQ multiplex PCR assay. TCRdb provides this immuneACCESS table in a form limited to in-frame rearrangements. Some clones are lacking; in checked studies, under half of them reflect an unresolved V gene, and why the rest are absent is not known. For this sample there are under 150,000 clones; 80% to 90% appear just once. The leading ten clones occupy 5% of the sample. What this sample's time point label stands for: individuals recovered from natural SARS-CoV-2 infection. The source was peripheral blood, collected after recovery from COVID-19. These receptors originate from a human donor who had recovered from COVID-19.

The rearrangement joins TRBV7-9 to TRBJ2-7; 7 bases fit TRBD2. Germline V CDR1 and CDR2: SEHNR, FQNEAQ (reference sequence). The CDR3 spans 14 residues. V dropped 5 bases and J dropped 0; count of bases not matched to a gene: 4. The CDR3 protein is CASSPGTTSYEQYF. The CDR3 coding sequence is TGTGCCAGCAGCCCCGGGACTACCTCCTACGAGCAGTACTTC.

This clone has a single count. DNA of the CDR3: TGCAGCGCCGGACAGGGGGCGCTCGGCTACACCTTC. This encodes CSAGQGALGYTF. V usage is TRBV29-1 and J usage is TRBJ1-2, with 11 bases lining up with TRBD1. Per the germline V gene, CDR1 is SQVTM and CDR2 is ANQGSEA. The V and J ends lost 7 bases and 8 bases, in that order; junction bases with no gene match: 6. This CDR3 has 12 amino acids.

V gene TRBV4-3 combines with J gene TRBJ1-6; TRBD1 matches at 8 bases. Germline-derived CDR1 and CDR2 are LGHNA and YSLEER. With 2 bases clipped from V and 1 base from J, the junction kept 4 bases outside the gene matches. CDR3 length equals 17 residues. CDR3 sequence (DNA): TGCGCCAGCAGCCAAAGCAACAGGGGGTCCTATAATTCACCCCTCCACTTT. Protein product: CASSQSNRGSYNSPLHF.

V is TRBV11-2 and J is TRBJ2-3; D uncertain. CDR1 and CDR2 from the germline V gene are SGHAT and FQNNGV. The CDR3 extends over 15 amino acids. Trimming cost V 4 bases and J 2 bases, with 13 bases left between them. The CDR3 DNA is TGTGCCAGCAGCTCCCCCTCACGACCCACAGATACGCAGTATTTT. Amino acid sequence: CASSSPSRPTDTQYF.

V gene TRBV9 combines with J gene TRBJ1-3; the D gene is possibly TRBD1 (6 bases). Trimming cost V 4 bases and J 2 bases, with 16 bases left between them. The CDR3 has 16 amino acids. Per the germline V gene, CDR1 is SGDLS and CDR2 is YYNGEE. The CDR3 is CASSQGNSLTGNTIYF. CDR3 coding DNA: TGTGCCAGCAGCCAGGGGAACAGCCTAACTGGAAACACCATATATTTT.

The chain recombines TRBV4-3 with TRBJ1-1, with no clear D. This CDR3 comprises 14 residues. In germline, CDR1 is LGHNA, CDR2 YSLEER. V lost 0 bases and J lost 0, with 5 bases in between. The CDR3 here is CASSQDRLNTEAFF. The CDR3 region has the DNA TGCGCCAGCAGCCAAGATAGGTTGAACACTGAAGCTTTCTTT.

The chain carries TRBV3-1 (or the pseudogene TRBV3-2) and TRBJ1-4; D perhaps matches TRBD1 (6 bases). The ends were cut back, 5 bases at V and 0 bases at J, with 13 bases in the middle. This CDR3 region has 16 residues. CDR1 and CDR2 from the germline V gene are LGHDT and YNNKEL (reference sequence). The CDR3 reads CASSSWTVPTNEKLFF. The CDR3 nucleotides are TGTGCCAGCAGCTCCTGGACAGTACCAACTAATGAAAAACTGTTTTTT.

This sequence joins TRBV28 and TRBJ2-4, with TRBD2 as a possible D gene (6 bases). In germline, CDR1 is MDHEN, CDR2 SYDVKM. This CDR3 contains 15 residues. The V gene lost 5 bases and the J gene lost 1 base, with 12 bases spanning the gap. The CDR3 loop is CASSTGERAKNIQYF. Written as DNA, the CDR3 is TGTGCCAGCAGTACGGGGGAGAGGGCCAAAAACATTCAGTACTTC.

The chain couples TRBV28 to TRBJ1-6, with 9 bases identical to TRBD1. This CDR3 has 16 amino acids. Germline V gives CDR1 MDHEN, CDR2 SYDVKM. V trimming: 2 bases; J trimming: 9 bases; junction bases outside the gene matches: 8. In DNA, the CDR3 is TGTGCCAGCAGTTTAACCGGGACAGGGATCTTTTCACCCCTCCACTTT. It codes for CASSLTGTGIFSPLHF.

The chain carries TRBV2 and TRBJ2-1; 7 bases map to TRBD2. CDR3 length equals 14 residues. J lost 5 bases, V lost 6 bases, and 7 bases had no gene match. Germline V gene lookup returns CDR1 SNHLY and CDR2 FYNNEI. CDR3 residues: CASSTGTTNNEQFF. The CDR3 DNA reads as TGTGCCAGCAGCACCGGGACTACCAACAATGAGCAGTTCTTC.

V and J are TRBV10-1 and TRBJ1-4; maybe TRBD1 (5 bases). Germline CDR1 and CDR2: WNHNN and SYGVQD (reference sequence). V shed 0 bases and J shed 10 bases, with 15 bases lying between them. The CDR3 loop spans 15 amino acids. The CDR3 spells CASSESDLGEGKLFF. The DNA for the CDR3 is TGCGCCAGCAGTGAGTCCGACCTGGGGGAGGGAAAACTGTTTTTT.

This clone appeared once. This chain uses TRBV7-9 with TRBJ1-3; no firm D call. The germline V gene has CDR1 SEHNR and CDR2 FQNEAQ (reference sequence). V lost 5 bases and J lost 0, with 20 bases in between. The CDR3 runs to 18 residues. The CDR3 loop reads CASSHGFRPLGSGNTIYF. CDR3 sequence (DNA): TGTGCCAGCAGCCACGGGTTTCGACCTCTCGGCTCTGGAAACACCATATATTTT.

This clone has more than one count but fewer than ten. The chain links TRBV7-9 to TRBJ2-7; TRBD2 agrees at 9 bases. Germline-derived CDR1 and CDR2 are SEHNR and FQNEAQ (reference sequence). This CDR3 is built from 13 residues. V dropped 8 bases and J dropped 3; count of bases not matched to a gene: 5. CDR3 loop: CASEGGGDYEQYF. The DNA of the CDR3 is TGTGCCAGCGAGGGCGGGGGGGACTACGAGCAGTACTTC.

This clone showed up just a few times. The V and J genes are TRBV2 and TRBJ1-2, with no clear D. Trimming removed 1 base from V and 9 bases from J, with 12 bases in between. The CDR3 runs 13 residues. Germline CDR1 SNHLY, CDR2 FYNNEI. The CDR3: CASSEDLNSRYTF. As DNA, the CDR3 is TGTGCCAGCAGTGAAGACCTCAACAGCCGCTACACCTTC.

The rearrangement joins TRBV27 to TRBJ2-2, with TRBD2 matching over 9 bases. J gave up 8 bases and V 3 bases, and 10 bases lay outside the gene matches. Looked up from germline, CDR1 is MNHEY and CDR2 is SMNVEV (reference sequence). CDR3 length equals 16 residues. DNA of the CDR3: TGTGCCAGCAGTTTCATCGGACTAGCGCGCGAGGGGGAGCTGTTTTTT. Translated, it gives CASSFIGLAREGELFF.

The chain carries TRBV6-5 and TRBJ1-5, with a weak D call TRBD1 (5 bases). The CDR3 has 13 residues. V was shortened by 8 bases and J by 3 bases, with 11 bases between the two germline ends. Germline values: CDR1 MNHEY, CDR2 SVGAGI. The CDR3 is CASGVQANQPQHF. The DNA for the CDR3 is TGTGCCAGCGGAGTACAGGCCAATCAGCCCCAGCATTTT.

The chain uses TRBV11-3 and TRBJ2-1; weak D call: TRBD2 (5 bases). CDR3 length: 15 residues. V was shortened by 3 bases and J by 8 bases, with 17 bases between the two germline ends. Germline V gene sequence: CDR1 SGHNT, CDR2 YENEEA. DNA for the CDR3: TGTGCCAGCAGCTTCGGACTTTACCCCACGGATGAGCAGTTCTTC. Translation gives CASSFGLYPTDEQFF.